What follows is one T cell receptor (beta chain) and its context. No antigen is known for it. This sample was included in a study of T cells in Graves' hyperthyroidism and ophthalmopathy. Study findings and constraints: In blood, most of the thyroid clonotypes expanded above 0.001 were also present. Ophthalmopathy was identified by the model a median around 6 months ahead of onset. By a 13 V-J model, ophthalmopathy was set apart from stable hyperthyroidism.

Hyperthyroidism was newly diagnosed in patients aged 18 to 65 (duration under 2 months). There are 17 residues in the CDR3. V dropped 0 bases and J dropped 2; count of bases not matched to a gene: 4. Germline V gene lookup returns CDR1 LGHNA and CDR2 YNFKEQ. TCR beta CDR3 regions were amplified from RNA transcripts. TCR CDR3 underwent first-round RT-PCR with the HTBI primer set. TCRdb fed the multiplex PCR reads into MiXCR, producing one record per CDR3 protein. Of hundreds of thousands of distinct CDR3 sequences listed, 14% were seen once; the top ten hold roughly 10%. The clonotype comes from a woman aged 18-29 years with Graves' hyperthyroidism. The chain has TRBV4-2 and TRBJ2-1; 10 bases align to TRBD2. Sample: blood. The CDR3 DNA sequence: TGTGCCAGCAGCCAAGATCTCAGCGGGAGGGCCTACAATGAGCAGTTCTTC. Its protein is CASSQDLSGRAYNEQFF.